The next 9 T cell receptor beta chains were all read from a single sample in a study of T-cell memory formation after mild COVID-19. MiXCR, run by TCRdb on the 5' RACE reads, gives a single entry per CDR3 protein. The sample has under 110,000 distinct CDR3 sequences, over 15% seen once. Sequencing was done on a sample of PBMCs or a T cell subset sorted from them (not recorded which). The receptors originated from an adult woman who had mild COVID-19 (a few samples of this study predate the infection). Cell type and time point are not known.

The gene calls are TRBV6-5 and TRBJ2-3, with 8 bases matching TRBD2. The V and J ends lost 7 bases and 2 bases, in that order; junction bases with no gene match: 11. The CDR3 sequence is 16 residues long. Per the germline V gene, CDR1 is MNHEY and CDR2 is SVGAGI. CDR3 bases: TGTGCCAGCACCCTGCACCACGGGGGGGACACAGATACGCAGTATTTT. It yields the protein CASTLHHGGDTDTQYF.

The chain couples TRBV12-3 or TRBV12-4 to TRBJ1-5; D is unclear. The CDR3 covers 16 residues. V was clipped by 2 bases and J by 0 bases, with 11 bases between them. The CDR3 loop is CASSLQAAASNQPQHF. CDR3 bases: TGTGCCAGCAGTTTACAGGCAGCGGCTAGCAATCAGCCCCAGCATTTT.

The chain carries TRBV6-2 or TRBV6-3 and TRBJ2-5; TRBD1 is a possible D gene (6 bases). The CDR3 extends over 19 amino acids. V was shortened by 2 bases and J by 2 bases, with 24 bases between the two germline ends. The germline gives CDR1 MNHEY, CDR2 SVGEGT. The DNA of the CDR3 is TGTGCCAGCAGTTACGAGACAGGTTTCCTCGGCGGTATACAAGAGACCCAGTACTTC. Amino acid sequence: CASSYETGFLGGIQETQYF.

This clonotype turned up a few times. The rearrangement links TRBV7-6 to TRBJ2-7; D may be TRBD2 (5 bases). This CDR3 has 14 residues. Germline CDR1 and CDR2: SGHVS and FNYEAQ. V was cut by 5 bases and J by 6 bases, with 17 bases left in between. The CDR3 DNA reads TGTGCCAGCAGCCCTGGGTTAGCGCGGGTCGAGCAGTACTTC. Translating gives CASSPGLARVEQYF.

This clonotype was counted a few times. This chain connects TRBV9 to TRBJ1-2; no definite D call. The V gene lost 6 bases and the J gene lost 0 bases, with 12 bases spanning the gap. The CDR3 runs to 14 residues. Per germline, CDR1 SGDLS and CDR2 YYNGEE. CDR3 in DNA: TGTGCCAGCACCTTCGAAGTGACTAACTATGGCTACACCTTC. Amino acid sequence: CASTFEVTNYGYTF.

The rearrangement joins TRBV4-3 to TRBJ2-4, with 12 bases that match TRBD2. CDR3 size: 19 residues. CDR1 and CDR2 from the germline V gene are LGHNA and YSLEER. With 0 bases clipped from V and 8 bases from J, the junction kept 14 bases outside the gene matches. The chain's CDR3 is CASSQESTGTSGFGHIQYF. DNA for the CDR3: TGCGCCAGCAGCCAAGAGTCAACCGGGACTAGCGGGTTCGGGCACATTCAGTACTTC.

This clonotype has a handful of counts. The gene calls are TRBV7-9 and TRBJ2-1; 10 nucleotides agree with TRBD2. With 1 base clipped from V and 9 bases from J, the junction kept 18 bases outside the gene matches. Germline assignment: CDR1 SEHNR and CDR2 FQNEAQ (reference sequence). This CDR3 is 19 amino acids long. DNA for the CDR3: TGTGCCAGCAGCTTAGTCGGTCTAGCGGGAGTAGTTGGTTCTGGTGAGCAGTTCTTC. This translates into CASSLVGLAGVVGSGEQFF.

The rearrangement uses TRBV5-6 and TRBJ2-5; D is uncertain. CDR1 is SGHDT and CDR2 is YYEEEE in the germline V gene. The CDR3 is 14 amino acids. Trimming pared 0 bases from V and 4 bases from J, leaving 10 bases between. CDR3 DNA: TGTGCCAGCAGCTTGGTTGTCAGACGAGAGACCCAGTACTTC. Translation: CASSLVVRRETQYF.

This clonotype was recorded at least ten times. A much larger clone sits a single nucleotide away, making a read error possible. This rearrangement joins TRBV7-9 to TRBJ2-7; D gene unclear. Germline CDR1 reads SEHNR; CDR2 reads FQNEAQ (reference sequence). V lost 1 base, J lost 3 bases, and 10 bases lay in between. CDR3 length: 14 residues. The CDR3 region is CASSLDLTDYEQYF. In DNA, the CDR3 is TGTGCCAGCAGCTTAGATTTAACAGACTACGAGCAGTACTTC. Based on the CDR3 plus reference TRBV7-9 and TRBJ2-7, the full variable domain is DTGVSQNPRHKITKRGQNVTFRCDPISEHNRLYWYRQTLGQGPEFLTYFQNEAQLEKSRLLSDRFSAERPKGSFSTLEIQRTEQGDSAMYLCASSLDLTDYEQYFGPGTRLTVT.